This T cell receptor beta chain is drawn from a study of OX40 agonist ivuxolimab in advanced cancers. Study overall: Six ivuxolimab dose levels, 0.01 to 10 mg/kg, were given intravenously every 2 weeks. Patients with prior anti-PD-1, anti-PD-L1 or anti-CTLA-4 therapy were eligible; about 41% had some.

CDR3 length: 13 amino acids. Trimming removed 0 bases at V and 0 bases at J, with 1 base between. Looked up from germline, CDR1 is SGHNT and CDR2 is YYREEE (reference sequence). The method was immunoSEQ multiplex PCR; TCRdb's version includes in-frame clones alone and lacks a portion of them. This table holds tens of thousands of clones, about 90% found once. The sequence was obtained from an adult with an advanced solid tumor such as melanoma, head and neck, liver or kidney cancer. Source: CD4+ or CD8+ T cells sorted from blood, taken in a trial of the OX40 agonist ivuxolimab. The chain employs TRBV5-4 and TRBJ1-5; no definite D call. DNA of the CDR3: TGTGCCAGCAGCTTGGATAGCAATCAGCCCCAGCATTTT. Translating it yields CASSLDSNQPQHF.